This T cell receptor beta chain was retrieved from a study of cytotoxic CD8 clonotypes in ibrutinib-treated CLL. Across the study: Results showed about 25 partial and 2 complete responses; following median about 68 months, about 15 remained remitted, roughly 12 advanced. Study-level findings and limits: Investigators sampled sustained-remission and progressing patients at differing times. There were few public clonotypes, and on treatment they contracted or stayed stable.

Generated by immunoSEQ multiplex PCR, the TCRdb table keeps only in-frame clones and is missing some. The top ten hold 6.3% of the sample, which has roughly 330,000 clones, about 61% seen once. With regard to this clone: Its antigen is still unknown.

CDR1 SGHDN and CDR2 FVKESK come from the germline V gene. This CDR3 spans 12 amino acids. Trimming shortened V by 3 bases and J by 8 bases, and 10 bases separated the two germline ends. This TCR came from a human donor with chronic lymphocytic leukemia. This specimen consisted of PBMCs, obtained after 36 months of ibrutinib treatment. The chain uses TRBV14 and TRBJ1-2; the D gene is possibly TRBD1 (6 bases). CDR3 DNA sequence: TGTGCCAGCAGCCACGGGACATTGGGCTACACCTTC. Its translation is CASSHGTLGYTF. The variable domain in full, with the rest retrieved from reference TRBV14 and TRBJ1-2, is EAGVTQFPSHSVIEKGQTVTLRCDPISGHDNLYWYRRVMGKEIKFLLHFVKESKQDESGMPNNRFLAERTGGTYSTLKVQPAELEDSGVYFCASSHGTLGYTFGSGTRLTVV.